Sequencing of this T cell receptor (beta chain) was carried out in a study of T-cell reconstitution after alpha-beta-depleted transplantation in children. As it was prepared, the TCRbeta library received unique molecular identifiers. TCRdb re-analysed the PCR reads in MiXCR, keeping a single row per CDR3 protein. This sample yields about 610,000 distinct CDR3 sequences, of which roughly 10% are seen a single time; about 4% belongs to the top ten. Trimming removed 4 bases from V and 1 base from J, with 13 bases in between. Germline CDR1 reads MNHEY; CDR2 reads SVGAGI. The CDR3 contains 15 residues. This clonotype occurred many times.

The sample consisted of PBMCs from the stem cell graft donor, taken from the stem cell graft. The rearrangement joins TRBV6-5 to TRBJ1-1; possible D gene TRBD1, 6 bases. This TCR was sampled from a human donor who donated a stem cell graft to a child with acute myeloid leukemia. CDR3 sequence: CASSSRGQSNTEAFF. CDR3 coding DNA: TGTGCCAGCAGTTCGCGTGGACAGTCGAACACTGAAGCTTTCTTT.